This is a list of T cell receptor beta chains from one sample in a study of cytomegalovirus exposure and HLA in healthy donors. TCRdb's copy holds only in-frame clones and misses some; the assay was immunoSEQ multiplex PCR. The table shows approximately 94,000 clones, with less than 85% occurring only once. What was sequenced was PBMCs. The source is a young man in good health and CMV-seropositive. CDR3s include the opening cysteine and the closing phenylalanine or tryptophan. Size tells how often a clone was seen (once, few, many) or the class of an expanded clone, and some rows leave it out.

cdr3_aa,clone_size,v_call
CASRSTYGYTF,once,TRBV6-1
CASSPLSEPLYGYTF,few,TRBV18
CASSLGQGQETQYF,NA,TRBV13
CATSGTRRSTEAFF,NA,TRBV15
CASSPRGDRGEGYTF,NA,TRBV6-5
CASSQGVGNEQFF,NA,TRBV14
CASSEVGAKGRDGYTF,once,TRBV25-1
CASSDPRGTAKNIQYF,NA,TRBV28
CASSLAGTGVGNTEAFF,NA,TRBV7-9
CASSGGLIGGYTF,few,TRBV6-4
CASKEGGKDIQYF,NA,TRBV28
CASSETGTPDTQYF,few,TRBV6-1
CASSGLAAEQFF,NA,TRBV2
CASSSHGGLSFNTEAFF,NA,TRBV28
CASSLGQGATKNIQYF,few,TRBV5-8
CASSYSGDYNEQFF,few,TRBV6-5
CAIKGAMSNQPQHF,few,TRBV10-3
CASSLIPMLQGEETQYF,NA,TRBV7-9
CASSNTVRKPNTGELFF,NA,TRBV2
CATVSGGKRQPQHF,NA,TRBV6-6
CASSSRDLSSYEQYF,few,TRBV19
CASRTGAGTEAFF,once,TRBV6-5
CASSLGRESYEQYF,NA,TRBV5-1
CASSLYPPRYTEGEEAFF,NA,TRBV27
CAAGLGGGPSDTQYF,NA,TRBV10-3
CASSFTGSLGTEAFF,NA,TRBV5-1
CASRPLGGAGNTIYF,NA,TRBV27
CSVLPGGTEAFF,few,TRBV29-1
CASSRPGGRADEQYF,NA,TRBV6-5
CATRFTGTEETQYF,NA,TRBV10-3
CASSGDSINTEAFF,NA,TRBV9
CASSTRNEQFF,NA,TRBV6-6
CASSPAGGAGNTIYF,NA,TRBV7-9
CASSQDEASYEQYF,once,TRBV4-1
CASSFVGGNGYTF,NA,TRBV27
CASSLGGGLSAGELFF,NA,TRBV5-4
CASAPGLGLDTQYF,NA,TRBV2
CAALYIEGQQETQYF,NA,TRBV6-7
CASSLEGQDPSYGYTF,NA,TRBV7-9
CASSRTDTRSATF,NA,TRBV4-3
CASSPHPTGSGSGANVLTF,NA,TRBV7-3
CASSQVLGQGADEQFF,NA,TRBV5-1
CAISESDGGGGQDTQYF,few,TRBV10-3
CASSVSGYTDTQYF,NA,TRBV9
CASSIRVTGAEKLFF,NA,TRBV7-9
CASMVGGSSGNTIYF,NA,TRBV19
CASSSQRGGGLYGYTF,NA,TRBV7-2
CAISESVVSSYNSPLHF,NA,TRBV10-3
CASSGYNEQFF,NA,TRBV28
CASSPLRQGYGYTF,NA,TRBV19
CASSALPGGSKNIQYF,NA,TRBV27